Listed below are T cell receptor beta chains from one sample, sequenced in a study of blood T cell repertoires in COVID-19. Using immunoSEQ multiplex PCR, the repertoire was profiled, and TCRdb retains in-frame clones only, with some absent. This sample has hundreds of thousands of clones, with about four fifths found just once. The sequencing input was PBMCs or T cells enriched from blood (not recorded which). Every receptor here comes from a woman in her forties or fifties who had been exposed to COVID-19. The CDR3 runs from the conserved cysteine through the conserved F or W. A D gene is named only where the DNA matches it firmly. Clone size is given for some rows only: seen once, a few or many times, or a class if the clone is expanded.

D: -
J: TRBJ1-4
size: -
V: TRBV29-1
DNA: TGCAGCGTTGCTTTGGGGGGGGAAAAACTGTTTTTT
CDR3: CSVALGGEKLFF

D: TRBD2
J: TRBJ2-4
size: -
V: TRBV11-1
DNA: TGTGCCAGCAGCTTCGCGGGGGGGACAGCCAAAAACATTCAGTACTTC
CDR3: CASSFAGGTAKNIQYF

D: -
J: TRBJ1-1
size: -
V: TRBV11-1
DNA: TGTGCCAGCAGCTCAGGGAGGTGGGCTGAAGCTTTCTTT
CDR3: CASSSGRWAEAFF

D: -
J: TRBJ1-6
size: -
V: TRBV19
DNA: TGTGCCAGTAGCTTTCCGGGGAGGAATTCACCCCTCCACTTT
CDR3: CASSFPGRNSPLHF

D: -
J: TRBJ1-2
size: -
V: TRBV11-2
DNA: TGTGCCAGCAGCTTAGGGAGCAGCTCGAAGAACTATGGCTACACCTTC
CDR3: CASSLGSSSKNYGYTF

D: -
J: TRBJ2-1
size: -
V: TRBV7-2
DNA: TGTGCCAGCAGCATCAGGGTCTACAATGAGCAGTTCTTC
CDR3: CASSIRVYNEQFF

D: -
J: TRBJ2-2
size: -
V: TRBV5-6
DNA: TGTGCCAGCAGCTTGGGCGGGGTGAGCACCGGGGAGCTGTTTTTT
CDR3: CASSLGGVSTGELFF

D: -
J: TRBJ2-1
size: -
V: TRBV29-1
DNA: TGCAGCGTTGAACGAGGTTTAGGTGAGCAGTTCTTC
CDR3: CSVERGLGEQFF

D: -
J: TRBJ1-5
size: -
V: TRBV7-2
DNA: TGTGCCAGCAGCCACAGGGAAGGACAGCCCCAGCATTTT
CDR3: CASSHREGQPQHF

D: TRBD1
J: TRBJ1-6
size: -
V: TRBV11-2
DNA: TGTGCCAGCAGCGACAGGGTTCTGACGGATTCACCCCTCCACTTT
CDR3: CASSDRVLTDSPLHF

D: -
J: TRBJ2-2
size: -
V: TRBV11-2
DNA: TGTGCCAGCAGCCCGCGGGGCCTGGGAACCGGGGAGCTGTTTTTT
CDR3: CASSPRGLGTGELFF

D: -
J: TRBJ2-2
size: -
V: TRBV2
DNA: TGTGCCAGCAGGATTCAACCGGGGTACACCGGGGAGCTGTTTTTT
CDR3: CASRIQPGYTGELFF

D: -
J: TRBJ1-1
size: -
V: TRBV6-5
DNA: TGTGCCAGCAGGCAAACGCAGGGGAACACTGAAGCTTTCTTT
CDR3: CASRQTQGNTEAFF

D: -
J: TRBJ2-3
size: -
V: TRBV30
DNA: TGTGCCTGGAGTATCGGTCTTAGCACAGATACGCAGTATTTT
CDR3: CAWSIGLSTDTQYF

D: -
J: TRBJ1-4
size: -
V: TRBV14
DNA: TGTGCCAGCAGCCTCACAGGACAGCCCCTTTCAACTAATGAAAAACTGTTTTTT
CDR3: CASSLTGQPLSTNEKLFF

D: -
J: TRBJ1-4
size: -
V: TRBV4-1
DNA: TGCGCCAGCAGCTCCCAGGGAAGAGCAACTAATGAAAAACTGTTTTTT
CDR3: CASSSQGRATNEKLFF

D: TRBD1
J: TRBJ2-5
size: -
V: TRBV24-1
DNA: TGTGCCACCAGTGGAGGGGCAGGGGGGACCCAGTACTTC
CDR3: CATSGGAGGTQYF

D: -
J: TRBJ1-1
size: once
V: TRBV19
DNA: TGTGCCAGTAGTATGGGGCACCCAGCTGAAGCTTTCTTT
CDR3: CASSMGHPAEAFF

D: TRBD2
J: TRBJ2-1
size: -
V: TRBV28
DNA: TGTGCCAGCAACATACTCGGACTAGCCGCCAATGAGCAGTTCTTC
CDR3: CASNILGLAANEQFF

D: -
J: TRBJ2-7
size: -
V: TRBV12-3/TRBV12-4
DNA: TGTGCCAGCAGTTTAGGGGCGGGAGAGCAGTACTTC
CDR3: CASSLGAGEQYF

D: TRBD1
J: TRBJ1-5
size: -
V: TRBV19
DNA: TGTGCCAGTAGCCTACCTCCGACAGGGCGCAGCAATCAGCCCCAGCATTTT
CDR3: CASSLPPTGRSNQPQHF

D: -
J: TRBJ1-3
size: -
V: TRBV6-5
DNA: TGTGCCAGCATTCAGGGGAGCCCTGGAAACACCATATATTTT
CDR3: CASIQGSPGNTIYF

D: -
J: TRBJ1-3
size: -
V: TRBV6-5
DNA: TGTGCCAGCAGTAGGGGTCTCTCTGGAAACACCATATATTTT
CDR3: CASSRGLSGNTIYF

D: TRBD1
J: TRBJ1-2
size: -
V: TRBV15
DNA: TGTGCCACCAGCCAAGACAGGGATGTTGGGGGCTACACCTTC
CDR3: CATSQDRDVGGYTF

D: TRBD2
J: TRBJ2-5
size: -
V: TRBV4-3
DNA: TGCGCCAGCAGCCAAGATAGAGGTCTAGCGGCACAAGAGACCCAGTACTTC
CDR3: CASSQDRGLAAQETQYF

D: TRBD2
J: TRBJ2-3
size: -
V: TRBV10-2
DNA: TGCGCCAGCAGCCGCGGACTAGCGGGGTTTAACACAGATACGCAGTATTTT
CDR3: CASSRGLAGFNTDTQYF

D: -
J: TRBJ1-5
size: -
V: TRBV29-1
DNA: TGCAGCGTTGAAACAGGGAATGGTCAGCCCCAGCATTTT
CDR3: CSVETGNGQPQHF

D: TRBD1
J: TRBJ2-7
size: -
V: TRBV7-9
DNA: TGTGCCAGCAGCTCCCGGGACAGTCCTTCCTACGAGCAGTACTTC
CDR3: CASSSRDSPSYEQYF

D: -
J: TRBJ1-2
size: -
V: TRBV6-5
DNA: TGTGCCAGCAGTTACTCGAGAGGCCCTAACTATGGCTACACCTTC
CDR3: CASSYSRGPNYGYTF

D: TRBD1
J: TRBJ2-2
size: -
V: TRBV10-2
DNA: TGCGCCAGCAGGACAGGGACCGGGGAGCTGTTTTTT
CDR3: CASRTGTGELFF

D: TRBD1
J: TRBJ1-1
size: few
V: TRBV11-2
DNA: TGTGCCAGCAGCCGTGGGACAGGGAACACTGAAGCTTTCTTT
CDR3: CASSRGTGNTEAFF

D: -
J: TRBJ1-4
size: -
V: TRBV10-3
DNA: TGTGCCATCAGTGAGGGCCATAATGAAAAACTGTTTTTT
CDR3: CAISEGHNEKLFF

D: -
J: TRBJ1-6
size: -
V: TRBV11-2
DNA: TGTGCCAGCAGCCCATCGACAAATTCCTATAATTCACCCCTCCACTTT
CDR3: CASSPSTNSYNSPLHF

D: TRBD2
J: TRBJ2-1
size: -
V: TRBV28
DNA: TGTGCCAGCAGTTCTCCCCTAGCGGGGGCCTCCTACAATGAGCAGTTCTTC
CDR3: CASSSPLAGASYNEQFF

D: -
J: TRBJ2-3
size: -
V: TRBV9
DNA: TGTGCCAGCAGCGTAGCAGGGACAGATACGCAGTATTTT
CDR3: CASSVAGTDTQYF

D: -
J: TRBJ1-4
size: few
V: TRBV6-5
DNA: TGTGCCAGCACCTTGTCCGGGGGGCCCGGTGAAAAACTGTTTTTT
CDR3: CASTLSGGPGEKLFF

D: -
J: TRBJ1-5
size: -
V: TRBV6-5
DNA: TGTGCCAGCAGCCAAGGGGGTACGAATCAGCCCCAGCATTTT
CDR3: CASSQGGTNQPQHF

D: TRBD1
J: TRBJ1-2
size: -
V: TRBV5-8
DNA: TGTGCCAGCAGCTTGGCCGTCGTTAGGGGGCATGGCTACACCTTC
CDR3: CASSLAVVRGHGYTF

D: -
J: TRBJ2-7
size: -
V: TRBV11-3
DNA: TGTGCCAGCAGCCGGGGACTCTCCTACGAGCAGTACTTC
CDR3: CASSRGLSYEQYF

D: -
J: TRBJ1-5
size: -
V: TRBV6-2/TRBV6-3
DNA: TGTGCCAGCAGCGTCTTCAGGCAGGCAAGCAATCAGCCCCAGCATTTT
CDR3: CASSVFRQASNQPQHF

D: -
J: TRBJ2-7
size: few
V: TRBV7-9
DNA: TGTGCCAGCAGCTCACCTCCGGGACAAACAAACGAGCAGTACTTC
CDR3: CASSSPPGQTNEQYF

D: TRBD1
J: TRBJ1-6
size: -
V: TRBV7-2
DNA: TGTGCCAGCAGCCACGGGACAGCAATAAAATCACCCCTCCACTTT
CDR3: CASSHGTAIKSPLHF

D: -
J: TRBJ2-3
size: -
V: TRBV23-1
DNA: TGCGCCAGCAGTCAATCTCGGGGAGATACGCAGTATTTT
CDR3: CASSQSRGDTQYF

D: -
J: TRBJ1-1
size: -
V: TRBV4-2
DNA: TGTGCCAGCAGCCAAGGAAACGGTTTAAGAACTGAAGCTTTCTTT
CDR3: CASSQGNGLRTEAFF

D: TRBD1
J: TRBJ2-1
size: few
V: TRBV12-5
DNA: TGTGCTAGTGCTGGATTGACAGGGCGCAAGAAGGGGAATGAGCAGTTCTTC
CDR3: CASAGLTGRKKGNEQFF

D: TRBD2
J: TRBJ2-1
size: -
V: TRBV7-9
DNA: TGTGCCAGCAGAGAGGGCGGGGGCAATGAGCAGTTCTTC
CDR3: CASREGGGNEQFF

D: -
J: TRBJ1-2
size: -
V: TRBV5-6
DNA: TGTGCCAGCAGCTTCATCAGGGGAGGGGGCTACACCTTC
CDR3: CASSFIRGGGYTF

D: -
J: TRBJ2-1
size: -
V: TRBV4-3
DNA: TGCGCCAGCAGCCAAGAGCTGGGGGCCTCCTACAATGAGCAGTTCTTC
CDR3: CASSQELGASYNEQFF

D: TRBD1
J: TRBJ1-6
size: -
V: TRBV6-1
DNA: TGTGCCAGCAGTGAAGTCTTAGGGGGCAGTTCACCCCTCCACTTT
CDR3: CASSEVLGGSSPLHF

D: -
J: TRBJ1-4
size: -
V: TRBV2
DNA: TGTGCCAGCAAAGGGGGAACTAATGAAAAACTGTTTTTT
CDR3: CASKGGTNEKLFF

D: TRBD1
J: TRBJ2-3
size: once
V: TRBV6-2/TRBV6-3
DNA: TGTGCCAGCAGTTGGGGACAGGGACGCACAGATACGCAGTATTTT
CDR3: CASSWGQGRTDTQYF

D: TRBD1
J: TRBJ1-5
size: -
V: TRBV19
DNA: TGTGCCAGTAGTATGGGTTTCGAGGGGGCCCGGAATCAGCCCCAGCATTTT
CDR3: CASSMGFEGARNQPQHF

D: -
J: TRBJ2-7
size: -
V: TRBV6-2/TRBV6-3
DNA: TGTGCCAGCAGTTACGAGCGTTCCTACGAGCAGTACTTC
CDR3: CASSYERSYEQYF

D: -
J: TRBJ2-5
size: -
V: TRBV5-1
DNA: TGCGCCAGCAGCTTGGTCGCAGGGAGGACAGAGACCCAGTACTTC
CDR3: CASSLVAGRTETQYF

D: TRBD2
J: TRBJ2-7
size: -
V: TRBV11-2
DNA: TGTGCCAGCAGCGGAAGCGGGGGGACTCCCGAGCAGTACTTC
CDR3: CASSGSGGTPEQYF